These 13 T cell receptor beta chains were sequenced from one sample in a study of blood T cell repertoires in COVID-19 (dated by TCRdb to about 2020). Libraries were constructed by the immunoSEQ multiplex PCR assay. The source is immuneACCESS, and TCRdb retained only in-frame sequences with V and J called. Part of the clones is not carried over; for the studies checked, unresolved V genes explain less than half of this, and the remainder is unexplained. This sample is represented by 300,000 to 350,000 clones; 90% of them were singletons. The ten largest clones capture around 6.8% of the sample. What was sequenced was peripheral blood. Receptors originate from a woman aged 25-40 years with COVID-19, enrolled during active disease.

The rearrangement joins TRBV5-4 to TRBJ1-2, with 7 positions matching TRBD1. The CDR3 extends over 16 amino acids. J lost 0 bases, V lost 3 bases, and 8 bases had no gene match. The germline V gene has CDR1 SGHNT and CDR2 YYREEE (reference sequence). CDR3 coding DNA: TGTGCCAGCAGCTCAGGTACAGGGGTAGCTAACTATGGCTACACCTTC. Translated, it gives CASSSGTGVANYGYTF.

The J gene is TRBJ2-7, the V gene TRBV6-5, with D possibly TRBD2 on 6 matching bases. CDR3 length: 15 amino acids. Trimming pared 0 bases from V and 4 bases from J, leaving 13 bases between. Germline CDR1 MNHEY, CDR2 SVGAGI. The CDR3 DNA reads as TGTGCCAGCAGTTACTCAAGGCTAGCGCCTTACGAGCAGTACTTC. Its translation is CASSYSRLAPYEQYF.

This chain connects TRBV5-6 to TRBJ1-3; unclear D gene. The CDR3 totals 15 residues. Germline V gene lookup returns CDR1 SGHDT and CDR2 YYEEEE. V was shortened by 4 bases and J by 2 bases, with 13 bases between the two germline ends. CDR3 protein: CASSIAGVPGNTIYF. CDR3 DNA sequence: TGTGCCAGCAGCATAGCCGGGGTTCCTGGAAACACCATATATTTT.

This chain uses TRBV5-6 with TRBJ1-2, with 9 bases matching TRBD1. Germline CDR1 is SGHDT and CDR2 is YYEEEE. The CDR3 runs 16 residues. V was clipped by 2 bases and J by 0 bases; unmatched bases: 5. The DNA for the CDR3 is TGTGCCAGCAGCTTTCCAGGGACAGGGCCTAACTATGGCTACACCTTC. Translation: CASSFPGTGPNYGYTF.

This clone has just one count. Mismatch with germline at one junction end may stem from a read error. The chain is built from TRBV30 and TRBJ2-1; weak D call: TRBD2 (6 bases). The germline V gene has CDR1 GTSNPN and CDR2 SVGIG (reference sequence). This CDR3 contains 13 residues. CDR3 sequence: CVSEGPRSNEQFF. CDR3 in DNA: TGCGTATCGGAGGGCCCTCGTAGCAATGAGCAGTTCTTC.

A single count supports this clone. V gene TRBV9 combines with J gene TRBJ2-3; 8 nucleotides align to TRBD2. The CDR3 is 16 amino acids. V shed 0 bases and J 0 bases; nucleotides not matched to a gene: 3. Germline CDR1 is SGDLS and CDR2 is YYNGEE. The CDR3 DNA reads as TGTGCCAGCAGCGTAGCCAGCGGGAGTAGCACAGATACGCAGTATTTT. It codes for CASSVASGSSTDTQYF.

The chain is built from TRBV9 and TRBJ1-1, with D perhaps TRBD1 (5 bases). V shed 4 bases and J shed 1 base, with 11 bases lying between them. The CDR3 extends over 14 amino acids. Germline V CDR1 and CDR2: SGDLS, YYNGEE. The CDR3 spells CASSPNRQNTEAFF. CDR3 in DNA: TGTGCCAGCAGCCCTAACAGGCAGAACACTGAAGCTTTCTTT.

The genes are TRBV5-5 and TRBJ1-6; D uncertain. Germline lookup yields CDR1 SGHKS and CDR2 YYEKEE (reference sequence). V was pared by 5 bases and J by 3 bases, with 12 bases between. The CDR3 sequence is 15 residues long. In DNA form, the CDR3 reads TGTGCCAGCAGTGCACCAGGCGACTATAATTCACCCCTCCACTTT. This sequence encodes CASSAPGDYNSPLHF.

This chain uses TRBV7-3 with TRBJ2-2; D perhaps matches TRBD1 (6 bases). Germline lookup yields CDR1 SGHTA and CDR2 FQGTGA. The CDR3 covers 15 residues. V lost 5 bases and J lost 6, with 16 bases in between. CDR3 nucleotide sequence: TGTGCCAGCAGCCCCCATCAGGGGCAATCCGGGGAGCTGTTTTTT. Protein product: CASSPHQGQSGELFF.

V is TRBV27 and J is TRBJ2-7, with D unclear. This CDR3 is 16 amino acids long. CDR1 MNHEY and CDR2 SMNVEV come from the germline V gene (reference sequence). Trimming pared 2 bases from V and 7 bases from J, leaving 21 bases between. CDR3 region: CASSLRVVATPGEQYF. The CDR3 DNA follows: TGTGCCAGCAGTTTACGCGTCGTAGCAACCCCTGGGGAGCAGTACTTC.

This clone was seen repeatedly, ten times or more. The rearrangement links TRBV2 to TRBJ2-7, with 7 bases aligning to TRBD1. The CDR3 has 13 amino acids. Unmatched junction bases numbered 7, after V lost 6 bases and J lost 5 bases. Germline V CDR1 and CDR2: SNHLY, FYNNEI. The CDR3 here is CASRNRQGHEQYF. CDR3 nucleotides: TGTGCCAGCAGGAACCGACAGGGCCACGAGCAGTACTTC.

The J gene is TRBJ2-1, the V gene TRBV2; 9 positions match TRBD2. After removal of 6 bases from V and 5 bases from J, the junction contained 14 bases not matched to a gene. Germline values: CDR1 SNHLY, CDR2 FYNNEI. The CDR3 totals 17 residues. DNA for the CDR3: TGTGCCAGCAGGGAGAGACTAGCGGATGGGGGGGACAATGAGCAGTTCTTC. Its translation: CASRERLADGGDNEQFF.

This chain connects TRBV3-1 (or the pseudogene TRBV3-2) to TRBJ2-5; D unresolved. Germline V gives CDR1 LGHDT, CDR2 YNNKEL (reference sequence). Trimming left V 2 bases short and J 5 bases short, with 9 bases between. The CDR3 consists of 13 residues. CDR3 DNA: TGTGCCAGCAGCCAACTCTCTTCGGAGACCCAGTACTTC. Translated, it gives CASSQLSSETQYF.